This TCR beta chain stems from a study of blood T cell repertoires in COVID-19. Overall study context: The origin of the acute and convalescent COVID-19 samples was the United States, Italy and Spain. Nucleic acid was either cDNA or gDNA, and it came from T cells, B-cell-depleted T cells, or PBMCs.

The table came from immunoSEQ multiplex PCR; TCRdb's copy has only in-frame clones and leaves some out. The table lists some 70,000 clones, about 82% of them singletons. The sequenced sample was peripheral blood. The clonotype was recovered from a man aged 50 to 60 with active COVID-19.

CDR3 sequence reads: CASSASPSTGELFF. The CDR3 DNA reads as TGTGCCAGCAGCGCCTCCCCGTCCACCGGGGAGCTGTTTTTT. V and J are TRBV9 and TRBJ2-2; no clear D. The V and J ends lost 3 bases and 4 bases respectively, with 10 bases between them. The CDR3 spans 14 residues. Germline V lookup: CDR1 SGDLS, CDR2 YYNGEE.